The 4 T cell receptor beta chains listed next were all sequenced from one sample in a study of blood T cell repertoires in COVID-19. TCRdb's copy holds only in-frame clones and misses some; the assay was immunoSEQ multiplex PCR. The sample consists of roughly 250,000 clones, approximately 90% of them appearing once. The sequencing input was peripheral blood. The receptors stem from a man aged 30 to 45 with acute or convalescent COVID-19.

Only one count was recorded for this clone. The chain carries TRBV5-8 and TRBJ1-5; TRBD1 matches 7 bases. The CDR3 is made up of 14 amino acids. Germline V gene data show CDR1 as SGHTS and CDR2 as YDEGEE. V was pared by 3 bases and J by 4 bases, with 4 bases of the junction left unmatched. The CDR3 DNA sequence: TGTGCCAGCAGCTCTTGGGACAGTAATCAGCCCCAGCATTTT. This encodes CASSSWDSNQPQHF.

The chain carries TRBV30 and TRBJ2-5, with 8 bases that match TRBD2. CDR3 length: 14 residues. From germline, CDR1 is GTSNPN and CDR2 SVGIG (reference sequence). Losses at the gene ends were 1 base for V and 6 bases for J; bases not matched to a gene: 7. CDR3 in DNA: TGTGCCTGGAGTGGGAGCGGGAGCGCACAGACCCAGTACTTC. It translates to CAWSGSGSAQTQYF.

The chain has TRBV11-3 and TRBJ2-3, with D unresolved. V shed 2 bases and J shed 1 base, with 4 bases lying between them. The CDR3 has 13 residues. CDR1 is SGHNT, CDR2 YENEEA, per germline. The CDR3 protein is CASSLRGTDTQYF. As DNA, the CDR3 is TGTGCCAGCAGCTTACGTGGCACAGATACGCAGTATTTT.

This rearrangement joins TRBV29-1 to TRBJ1-2, with 7 bases that match TRBD1. The CDR3 runs 16 residues. With V trimmed by 1 base and J by 7 bases, 15 bases remained unmatched. Germline V CDR1 and CDR2: SQVTM, ANQGSEA. The CDR3, as DNA: TGCAGCGTTGAAGTCTCTCCACAGACAGGGTGGGGTGGCTACACCTTC. Its protein is CSVEVSPQTGWGGYTF.